The source of this TCR beta chain is a study of blood T cell repertoires in COVID-19. In the study overall: Researchers got acute and convalescent COVID-19 samples from the United States, Italy and Spain.

Germline CDR1 and CDR2: KGHSH and LQKENI. This CDR3 has 14 residues. V was cut by 6 bases and J by 8 bases, with 17 bases left in between. Profiled with immunoSEQ multiplex PCR; TCRdb holds only in-frame clones, not every one. The table includes approximately 300,000 clones, more than 85% detected once. The sample taken for sequencing was PBMCs or T cells enriched from blood (not recorded which). The chain couples TRBV18 to TRBJ2-1; TRBD2 might be the D (5 bases). The receptor was derived from a woman between 25 and 40 years old who had recovered from COVID-19. CDR3 coding DNA: TGTGCCAGCTCTCGCGGAGGAGAGGCCGATGAGCAGTTCTTC. Translation: CASSRGGEADEQFF.